This T cell receptor (beta chain) is drawn from a study of T-cell reconstitution after alpha-beta-depleted transplantation in children. Unique molecular identifiers featured in how the TCRbeta library was prepared. TCRdb reprocessed the PCR reads via MiXCR and lists one record per CDR3 protein. Found here are about 610,000 distinct CDR3 sequences, 10% to 13% of them singletons; the top ten hold 4% to 5%. The CDR3 covers 16 residues. Germline CDR1 is MNHEY and CDR2 is SVGAGI. V dropped 5 bases and J dropped 3 bases, with 19 bases sitting between them. The sequence came from a human donor who donated a stem cell graft to a child with acute myeloid leukemia. The chain recombines TRBV6-5 with TRBJ2-5; the D gene is possibly TRBD2 (5 bases). Sample: PBMCs from the stem cell graft donor, taken from the stem cell graft. The CDR3 bases are TGTGCCAGCAGTCACATCGGGGTAGGCCGGAAAGAGACCCAGTACTTC. This codes for CASSHIGVGRKETQYF.